These T cell receptor beta chains were read from a single sample in a study of regulatory T cells in long-lasting Graves disease. Each CDR3 protein is one row after TCRdb ran MiXCR on the multiplex PCR reads. The sample lists 400,000 to 500,000 distinct CDR3 sequences, less than 20% seen once, with about 23% in the top ten. These same data were also listed under a study on T cells in Graves' hyperthyroidism and ophthalmopathy.

Specimen: peripheral blood mononuclear cells (PBMCs), collected at new diagnosis, from a patient treated with antithyroid drugs. All receptors come from a woman between 18 and 29 years old with Graves disease. Both conserved end residues are part of each CDR3. Each record gives: V gene, J gene, D gene, clone size, CDR3 DNA, CDR3 protein. D genes are given only for firm matches. Size tells how often a clone was seen (once, few, many) or the class of an expanded clone, and some rows leave it out.

TRBV7-3,TRBJ2-2,TRBD2,-,TGTGCCAGCAGCCCCCAGACTAGCGGGACCACCGGGGAGCTGTTTTTT,CASSPQTSGTTGELFF
TRBV7-9,TRBJ2-2,-,few,TGTGCCAGCAGCTCCTCCGTAGGCACCGGGGAGCTGTTTTTT,CASSSSVGTGELFF
TRBV6-9,TRBJ2-6,-,-,TGTGCCAGCAGTTACGAGAGATCTGGGGCCAACGTCCTGACTTTC,CASSYERSGANVLTF
TRBV20-1,TRBJ1-5,-,many,TGCAGTGCACAGACAGGTACTCAGCCCCAGCATTTT,CSAQTGTQPQHF
TRBV18,TRBJ2-6,TRBD1,-,TGTGCCAGCTCACCTTCGGGACAGGTTTTGGGCTCTGGGGCCAACGTCCTGACTTTC,CASSPSGQVLGSGANVLTF
TRBV7-3,TRBJ2-5,TRBD1,few,TGTGCCAGCAGCTTAGGACAGGGGGCGCGGGAGACCCAGTACTTC,CASSLGQGARETQYF
TRBV12-3/TRBV12-4,TRBJ2-5,-,-,TGTGCCAGCAGTTTCACCCTAATCGGGTACCAAGAGACCCAGTACTTC,CASSFTLIGYQETQYF
TRBV28,TRBJ2-1,TRBD1,-,TGTGCCAGCAGTTTAAGGTCAGGGGGAGACTACGAGCAGTTCTTC,CASSLRSGGDYEQFF
TRBV12-3/TRBV12-4,TRBJ2-4,TRBD2,many,TGTGCCAGCAGTTTGTTTGCTAGCGGGAGTAACATTCAGTACTTC,CASSLFASGSNIQYF
TRBV27,TRBJ2-7,TRBD2,many,TGTGCCAGCAGGCTAGCGGGACCTACGGGGCAGTACTTC,CASRLAGPTGQYF
TRBV3-1,TRBJ2-3,-,many,TGTGCCAGCAGCCAAGATCAGGTCAGGTCAGATACGCAGTATTTT,CASSQDQVRSDTQYF
TRBV20-1,TRBJ2-1,-,-,TGCAGTGCTAGAGGTCCGACCCACAATGAGCAGTTCTTC,CSARGPTHNEQFF
TRBV7-3,TRBJ2-1,-,few,TGTGCCAGCAGCTTAACGGCAAGATCCTACAATGAGCAGTTCTTC,CASSLTARSYNEQFF
TRBV6-1,TRBJ1-5,-,-,TGTGCCAGCAGAGATCTTCGGAGGGGGGGGGATCAGCCCCAGCATTTT,CASRDLRRGGDQPQHF
TRBV12-3/TRBV12-4,TRBJ1-5,TRBD1,few,TGTGCCAGCAGTCCAGCCGGGACAGGGCTAAATCAGCCCCAGCATTTT,CASSPAGTGLNQPQHF
TRBV6-2/TRBV6-3,TRBJ1-4,-,few,TGTGCCAGCAGTTCGTGGGGGGTTTCTTTT,CASSSWGVSF
TRBV2,TRBJ1-5,-,-,TGTGCCAGCAGTGAATCGGGGGTTCGCAATCAGCCCCAGCATTTT,CASSESGVRNQPQHF
TRBV3-1,TRBJ1-1,-,many,TGTGCCAGCAGCTGGGACAAGAACACTGAAGCTTTCTTT,CASSWDKNTEAFF
TRBV6-2/TRBV6-3,TRBJ2-7,TRBD2,many,TGTGCCAGCCAGCGGGGCTCCGGCTCCTACGAGCAGTACTTC,CASQRGSGSYEQYF
TRBV6-1,TRBJ2-5,-,few,TGTGCCAGCACTAACTCCGCGGCAGACCAAGAGACCCAGTACTTC,CASTNSAADQETQYF
TRBV7-8,TRBJ2-7,-,-,TGTGCCAGCAGCCACTCTAGCGATTACGAGCAGTACTTC,CASSHSSDYEQYF
TRBV5-5,TRBJ2-1,-,few,TGTGCCAGCATCGTCGACCTAGCGCCATACAATGAGCAGTTCTTC,CASIVDLAPYNEQFF
TRBV5-1,TRBJ1-1,-,many,TGCGCCAGCAGCTTGGACAGGTCTAGAGCTTTCTTT,CASSLDRSRAFF
TRBV5-5,TRBJ1-2,-,-,TGTGCCAGCAGCTTGGCCGGGGCAGGGGTAGGCTACACCTTC,CASSLAGAGVGYTF
TRBV20-1,TRBJ2-7,TRBD1,many,TGCAGTGCTGACCCCGACAGGGGCGTCGAGCAGTACTTC,CSADPDRGVEQYF
TRBV4-1,TRBJ2-5,TRBD1,-,TGCGCCAGCAGCCGGATGATGGGGACAGGGCAAGAGACCCAGTACTTC,CASSRMMGTGQETQYF
TRBV5-5,TRBJ2-7,TRBD1,few,TGTGCCAGCAGAACGATGGCCCGGGACAGGATGTACGAGCAGTACTTC,CASRTMARDRMYEQYF
TRBV7-6,TRBJ1-5,-,few,TGTGCCAGCAGCCCCTCTGGGGGGCCCCCTCAGCCCCAGCATTTT,CASSPSGGPPQPQHF
TRBV6-2/TRBV6-3,TRBJ1-2,-,many,TGTGCCAGCAGTTACACCGGTACTTCTAACTATGGCTACACCTTC,CASSYTGTSNYGYTF
TRBV15,TRBJ2-3,-,-,TGTGCCACCAGCAGAGATCCGCATTCAGATACGCAGTATTTT,CATSRDPHSDTQYF
TRBV6-1,TRBJ2-5,-,-,TGTGCCAGCACTAGAAGATACCAAGAGACCCAGTACTTC,CASTRRYQETQYF
TRBV2,TRBJ2-7,TRBD1,few,TGTGCCAGCAGTAACCAGGACAGGAACTACGAGCAGTACTTC,CASSNQDRNYEQYF
TRBV27,TRBJ2-1,-,many,TGTGCCAGCAGTTTACGCGGTTTCTCCTACAATGAGCAGTTCTTC,CASSLRGFSYNEQFF
TRBV6-5,TRBJ2-5,TRBD2,once,TGTGCCAGCAGTTACAGAGCGGGAGAGTACAATGAGCAGTACTTC,CASSYRAGEYNEQYF
TRBV7-2,TRBJ1-2,-,-,TGTGCCAGCAGCCAAGAGGGTGGTTCTGGCTACACCTTC,CASSQEGGSGYTF
TRBV29-1,TRBJ2-1,TRBD2,-,TGCAGCGTTGAGGGCCAACTAGCGCAGCAGTTCTTC,CSVEGQLAQQFF
TRBV6-2/TRBV6-3,TRBJ2-7,-,many,TGTGCCACACGTCTGCCAGGCTCCTACGAGCAGTACTTC,CATRLPGSYEQYF
TRBV6-1,TRBJ2-1,TRBD1,few,TGTGCCAGCAGTCAACCCCGGGGACAGCTCTTATACAATGAGCAGTTCTTC,CASSQPRGQLLYNEQFF
TRBV7-9,TRBJ1-5,-,few,TGTGCCAGCAGCTTAGAGTTGGGACGGTATAGCAATCAGCCCCAGCATTTT,CASSLELGRYSNQPQHF
TRBV30,TRBJ2-7,-,-,TGTGCCTGGAGTGGTCATCTGGGGGTGTACGAGCAGTACTTC,CAWSGHLGVYEQYF
TRBV2,TRBJ2-5,TRBD2,many,TGTGCCAGCAGTTGGGTGGCTAGCGGGATGGCTGGAGAGACCCAGTACTTC,CASSWVASGMAGETQYF
TRBV7-9,TRBJ2-1,TRBD2,many,TGTGCCAGCAGCCCGGGACTAGGGTTCAATGAGCAGTTCTTC,CASSPGLGFNEQFF
TRBV7-9,TRBJ2-3,TRBD2,few,TGTGCCAGCAGCCCTACTAGCGGGAGTGAGGCAGATACGCAGTATTTT,CASSPTSGSEADTQYF
TRBV6-1,TRBJ1-6,-,many,TGTGCCAGCAGTGAACGTACGGTAGTGAGGGTCCACTTT,CASSERTVVRVHF
TRBV28,TRBJ2-5,TRBD1,many,TGTGCCAGCACCTCGGGGGTGACAGGGGCTGAGACCCAGTACTTC,CASTSGVTGAETQYF
TRBV28,TRBJ2-3,-,many,TGTGCCAGCACGCCAGGGCGGGCAGATACGCAGTATTTT,CASTPGRADTQYF
TRBV7-9,TRBJ1-1,TRBD1,many,TGTGCCAGCAGGAACGGCAGGGGGCGGAAGAACACTGAAGCTTTCTTT,CASRNGRGRKNTEAFF
TRBV7-2,TRBJ1-6,-,-,TGTGCCAGCAGCCCGGATTCGAATTCACCCCTCCACTTT,CASSPDSNSPLHF
TRBV28,TRBJ2-6,-,few,TGTGCCAGCAGTTCAATAGTAGGGAGCTCTGGGGCCAACGTCCTGACTTTC,CASSSIVGSSGANVLTF
TRBV25-1,TRBJ1-4,-,-,TGTGCCAGCAGTGAAGAGGGAGAAAAACTGTTTTTT,CASSEEGEKLFF